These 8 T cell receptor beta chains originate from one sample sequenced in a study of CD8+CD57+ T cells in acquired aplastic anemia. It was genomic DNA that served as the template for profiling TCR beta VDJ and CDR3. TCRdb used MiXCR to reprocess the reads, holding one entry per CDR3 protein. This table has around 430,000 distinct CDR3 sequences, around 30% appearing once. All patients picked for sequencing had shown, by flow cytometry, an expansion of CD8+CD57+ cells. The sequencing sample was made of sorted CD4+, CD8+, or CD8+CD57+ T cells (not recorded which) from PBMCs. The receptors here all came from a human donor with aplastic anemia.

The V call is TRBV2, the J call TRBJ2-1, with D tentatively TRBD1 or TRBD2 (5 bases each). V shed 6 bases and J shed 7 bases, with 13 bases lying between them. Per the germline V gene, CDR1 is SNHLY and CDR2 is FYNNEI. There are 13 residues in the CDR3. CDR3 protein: CASSSGASNEQFF. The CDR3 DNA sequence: TGTGCCAGCAGCTCCGGGGCCTCTAATGAGCAGTTCTTC.

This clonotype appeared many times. The CDR3 loop is CASHTFGSGNTIYF. The CDR3 region has the DNA TGTGCCAGCCACACCTTTGGCTCTGGAAACACCATATATTTT. J is TRBJ1-3 and V is TRBV2; D remains ambiguous. The CDR3 has 14 residues. Germline CDR1 SNHLY, CDR2 FYNNEI. Trimming removed 8 bases from V and 0 bases from J, with 11 bases in between.

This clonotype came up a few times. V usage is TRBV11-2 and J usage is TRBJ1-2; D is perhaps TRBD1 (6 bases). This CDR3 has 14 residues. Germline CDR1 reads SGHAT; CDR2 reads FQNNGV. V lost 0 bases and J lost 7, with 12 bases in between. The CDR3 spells CASSLERGAGGYTF. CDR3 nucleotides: TGTGCCAGCAGCTTAGAGCGGGGGGCGGGTGGCTACACCTTC.

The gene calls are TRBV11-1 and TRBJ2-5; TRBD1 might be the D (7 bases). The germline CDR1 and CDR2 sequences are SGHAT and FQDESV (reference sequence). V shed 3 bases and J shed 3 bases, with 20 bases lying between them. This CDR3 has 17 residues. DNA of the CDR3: TGTGCCAGCAGCTTCGGATCGTGGGGCAGGGGGGAAGAGACCCAGTACTTC. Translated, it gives CASSFGSWGRGEETQYF.

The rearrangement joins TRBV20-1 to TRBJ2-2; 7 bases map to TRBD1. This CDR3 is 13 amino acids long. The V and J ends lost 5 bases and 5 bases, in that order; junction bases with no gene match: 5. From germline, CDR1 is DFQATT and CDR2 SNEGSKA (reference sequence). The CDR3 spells CSAPIQGTGELFF. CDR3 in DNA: TGCAGTGCTCCCATACAGGGGACCGGGGAGCTGTTTTTT.

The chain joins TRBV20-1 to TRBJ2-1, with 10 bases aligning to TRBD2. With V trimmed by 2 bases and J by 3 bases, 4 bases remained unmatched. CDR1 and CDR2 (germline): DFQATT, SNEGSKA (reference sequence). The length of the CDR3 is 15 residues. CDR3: CSARNKREGYNEQFF. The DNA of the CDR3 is TGCAGTGCTAGAAATAAGCGGGAGGGCTACAATGAGCAGTTCTTC.

For the CDR3, the DNA is TGTGCCAGCAGCTTGAGGACAGGGTCGGCAGAGACCCAGTACTTC. Protein product: CASSLRTGSAETQYF. The chain combines TRBV7-2 with TRBJ2-5, with TRBD1 identical over 8 bases. V dropped 3 bases and J dropped 4; count of bases not matched to a gene: 7. The length of the CDR3 is 15 residues. Germline CDR1 reads SGHTA; CDR2 reads FQGNSA.

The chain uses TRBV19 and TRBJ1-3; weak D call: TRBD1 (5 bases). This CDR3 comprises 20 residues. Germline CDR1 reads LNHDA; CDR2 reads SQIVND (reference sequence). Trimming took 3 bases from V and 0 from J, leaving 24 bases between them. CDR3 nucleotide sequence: TGTGCCAGTAGTATGGAGTCGGGTTCGGCAGGGTTCATCTCTGGAAACACCATATATTTT. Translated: CASSMESGSAGFISGNTIYF. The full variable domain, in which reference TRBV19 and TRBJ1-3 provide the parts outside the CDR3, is DGGITQSPKYLFRKEGQNVTLSCEQNLNHDAMYWYRQDPGQGLRLIYYSQIVNDFQKGDIAEGYSVSREKKESFPLTVTSAQKNPTAFYLCASSMESGSAGFISGNTIYFGEGSWLTVV.